This T cell receptor (beta chain) comes out of a study of shared clonotypes between healthy human individuals. The DNA input per sorted-subset replicate PCR was about 190 ng, corresponding to 30,000 or so T cell genomes. Here immunoSEQ multiplex PCR was the method, and the copy in TCRdb shows in-frame clones only, minus some. The profile shows some 800,000 clones, approximately 92% of them singletons. CD45RO-negative cells were positively selected for CCR7, leaving out terminally differentiated effector memory CD45RA+ cells. The donors, healthy adults who were HIV-negative, had experienced no recent acute infections or vaccinations. Overall study findings and caveats: Researchers sampled only blood; tissue repertoires likely differ.

V lost 4 bases, J lost 3 bases, and 11 bases lay in between. Germline V gives CDR1 SGDLS, CDR2 YYNGEE. This CDR3 spans 14 amino acids. On this clone: Its antigen is not identified.

The sample consisted of naive CD8+ T cells sorted from blood. The chain recombines TRBV9 with TRBJ1-5, with a weak D call TRBD1 (5 bases). This TCR was sampled from a man between 25 and 39 years old in good health. CDR3 in amino acids: CASSQDTSNQPQHF. For the CDR3, the DNA is TGTGCCAGCAGCCAGGACACCTCCAATCAGCCCCAGCATTTT.